The rows below give T cell receptor beta chains drawn from one sample of a study of OX40 agonist ivuxolimab in advanced cancers. TCRdb keeps only in-frame clones here, not all; method: immunoSEQ multiplex PCR. The top ten hold about 1.8% of the sample, which has 35,000 to 40,000 clones, roughly 78% seen once. Here the sequenced sample was CD4+ or CD8+ T cells sorted from blood, taken in a trial of the OX40 agonist ivuxolimab. The receptors come from an adult with an advanced solid tumor such as melanoma, head and neck, liver or kidney cancer. Each CDR3 is given with its conserved first and last residue. Each record gives: J gene, D gene, V gene, clone size, CDR3 DNA, CDR3 protein. D genes are given only for firm matches. Expanded clones are given a class, and other clones once, few, many or no size at all.

>TRBJ1-6|TRBD1|TRBV30|NA
TGTGCCTGGAGTGACAGGGGGGTCCGTTCACCCCTCCACTTT
CAWSDRGVRSPLHF
>TRBJ1-2|TRBD1|TRBV7-9|few
TGTGCCAGCACCCGACAGGGAGGGATTAACTATGGCTACACCTTC
CASTRQGGINYGYTF
>TRBJ2-5|TRBD1|TRBV9|NA
TGTGCCAGCAGCGTAGAAGGCAGGGGGCACGAGACCCAGTACTTC
CASSVEGRGHETQYF
>TRBJ2-3|NA|TRBV21-1|NA
TGTGCCAGCAGCAATGCCCTACTAGCGGGGGGACCAATCCGCGGAGATACGCAGTATTTT
CASSNALLAGGPIRGDTQYF
>TRBJ2-1|TRBD2|TRBV4-2|NA
TGTGCCAGCAGCCCGTGGACTAGCGGGAGGAGCAATGAGCAGTTCTTC
CASSPWTSGRSNEQFF
>TRBJ1-5|TRBD1|TRBV28|NA
TGTGCCAGCAGCTCCGGGACAGGGGGAAATCAGCCCCAGCATTTT
CASSSGTGGNQPQHF
>TRBJ2-1|TRBD2|TRBV4-1|few
TGCGCCAGCAGCCGCCAGCGGGAGGGTTACAATGAGCAGTTCTTC
CASSRQREGYNEQFF
>TRBJ2-1|TRBD2|TRBV11-3|NA
TGTGCCAGCAGCCGAAGCGGGAGGGGATACAATGAGCAGTTCTTC
CASSRSGRGYNEQFF
>TRBJ2-7|NA|TRBV6-5|NA
TGTGCCAGCACCCCTTCCGTGGTCCACTACGAGCAGTACTTC
CASTPSVVHYEQYF
>TRBJ1-1|NA|TRBV14|NA
TGTGCCAGCAGCCAAAGGCAGGGTTGGGCCACTGAAGCTTTCTTT
CASSQRQGWATEAFF
>TRBJ2-7|TRBD1|TRBV6-6|NA
TGTGCCAGCAGTTATGGGGCAGGGGGCACCTACGAGCAGTACTTC
CASSYGAGGTYEQYF
>TRBJ2-7|NA|TRBV20-1|NA
TGCAGTGCTAGCCTCCTCGAGCAGTACTTC
CSASLLEQYF
>TRBJ2-2|TRBD1|TRBV7-9|once
TGTGCCATTAAATCCGGGACAGGGTCAGACACCGGGGAGCTGTTTTTT
CAIKSGTGSDTGELFF
>TRBJ2-5|TRBD1|TRBV5-5|NA
TGTGCCAGCAGTTTAGACAGGGGGCGACAAGAGACCCAGTACTTC
CASSLDRGRQETQYF
>TRBJ2-3|NA|TRBV7-6|NA
TGTGCCAGCAGCTTATCTCGGGGCGGCACAGATACGCAGTATTTT
CASSLSRGGTDTQYF
>TRBJ2-3|NA|TRBV30|NA
TGTGCCTGGAAGGGCAGAGGCACAGATACGCAGTATTTT
CAWKGRGTDTQYF
>TRBJ1-6|NA|TRBV5-4|NA
TGTGCCAGCAGCTTGGGGTGGAATTCACCCCTCCACTTT
CASSLGWNSPLHF
>TRBJ1-6|TRBD1|TRBV5-4|once
TGTGCCAGCAGCCGCGGGACAGTCGATTCACCCCTCCACTTT
CASSRGTVDSPLHF
>TRBJ1-4|NA|TRBV28|NA
TGTGCCAGCAGTAACAGGGAAAAACTGTTTTTT
CASSNREKLFF
>TRBJ2-4|NA|TRBV27|NA
TGTGCCAGCCCCCAGGGTGGGTACTTC
CASPQGGYF
>TRBJ1-4|NA|TRBV30|NA
TGTGCCTGGAGTGTAAATATCGCGTATAATGAAAAACTGTTTTTT
CAWSVNIAYNEKLFF
>TRBJ1-2|NA|TRBV5-1|NA
TGCGCCAGCAGCGCTGGGACACGGGATGGCTACACCTTC
CASSAGTRDGYTF
>TRBJ2-7|TRBD1|TRBV5-6|NA
TGTGCCAGCAGCTTGGGGGACAGGGAAAAGCGCGAGCAGTACTTC
CASSLGDREKREQYF
>TRBJ2-7|NA|TRBV10-1|NA
TGCGCCAGCAGTCCAGGGGTTAAGCAGTACTTC
CASSPGVKQYF
>TRBJ1-2|NA|TRBV10-2|NA
TGCGCCAGCGGGTCAGGTCGGGGCTACACCTTC
CASGSGRGYTF
>TRBJ2-1|TRBD2|TRBV18|few
TGTGCCAGTTGGGGCGGGAGCGTATACAATGAGCAGTTCTTC
CASWGGSVYNEQFF
>TRBJ2-4|TRBD1|TRBV11-2|NA
TGTGCCAGCAGCTTACAGGGGGCGTCGGCCATTCAGTACTTC
CASSLQGASAIQYF
>TRBJ1-6|TRBD1|TRBV30|NA
TGTGCCTGGAGTGAACGGACAGGGACAAGCTCCTATAATTCACCCCTCCACTTT
CAWSERTGTSSYNSPLHF
>TRBJ2-1|NA|TRBV7-2|few
TGTGCCAGCAGCTTATCTGCGGGACAACAAGGGAATGAGCAGTTCTTC
CASSLSAGQQGNEQFF
>TRBJ1-1|NA|TRBV10-3|NA
TGTGCCATCATGAAAGACCTGAACACTGAAGCTTTCTTT
CAIMKDLNTEAFF
>TRBJ1-6|TRBD1|TRBV19|NA
TGTGCCAGTAGTATTAAGACAGGGGCAATGATTCCCCTCCACTTT
CASSIKTGAMIPLHF
>TRBJ2-5|TRBD1|TRBV5-4|NA
TGTGCCAGCAGCTTGGGGGACAGGAGGGAGACCCAGTACTTC
CASSLGDRRETQYF
>TRBJ1-3|NA|TRBV7-8|NA
TGTGCCAGCAGCTTAGAAACAGGGAAATCTGGAAACACCATATATTTT
CASSLETGKSGNTIYF
>TRBJ1-4|NA|TRBV28|NA
TGTGCCAGCAGGACATCTCGGGACGGTAATTTCGAAAAACTGTTTTTT
CASRTSRDGNFEKLFF
>TRBJ1-5|NA|TRBV18|once
TGTGCCAGCTCACTGGACGGGGATCAGCCCCAGCATTTT
CASSLDGDQPQHF
>TRBJ1-6|NA|TRBV28|NA
TGTGCCAGCAGTCCGCGCCGCGGAGGGGACTATAATTCACCCCTCCACTTT
CASSPRRGGDYNSPLHF
>TRBJ1-1|NA|TRBV7-9|few
TGTGCCAGCAGCTTAAATCAGGGGTTGAGCACTGAAGCTTTCTTT
CASSLNQGLSTEAFF
>TRBJ2-3|NA|TRBV6-6|NA
TGTGCCAGCAGGACCCGGGACATTGGCACAGATACGCAGTATTTT
CASRTRDIGTDTQYF
>TRBJ1-5|NA|TRBV19|NA
TGTGCCAGTAGTCAGGGACAAAAACTACCGAATCAGCCCCAGCATTTT
CASSQGQKLPNQPQHF
>TRBJ2-3|TRBD2|TRBV7-2|NA
TGTGCCAGCAGCTTCAGAGGGCGGGGGGAGAAAGATACGCAGTATTTT
CASSFRGRGEKDTQYF
>TRBJ2-3|NA|TRBV9|NA
TGTGCCAGCAGCGTAAGGGCCTGGAGTAGCACAGATACGCAGTATTTT
CASSVRAWSSTDTQYF
>TRBJ2-7|TRBD1|TRBV18|NA
TGTGCCAGCTCACCAAGACAGGGTAAATACGAGCAGTACTTC
CASSPRQGKYEQYF
>TRBJ2-1|TRBD2|TRBV5-4|NA
TGTGCCAGCAGCTCATACCGGGGGGTGGGGAATGAGCAGTTCTTC
CASSSYRGVGNEQFF
>TRBJ1-6|NA|TRBV9|NA
TGTGCCAGCAGCGTAGTGGTAGAAGGTTCACCCCTCCACTTT
CASSVVVEGSPLHF
>TRBJ1-5|NA|TRBV4-1|NA
TGCGCCAGCAGCCAGCAGGGAAGTGGTCAGCCCCAGCATTTT
CASSQQGSGQPQHF
>TRBJ2-1|TRBD2|TRBV10-3|NA
TGTGCCACCGGACTTAGGACTAGCGCTGGTGAGCAGTTCTTC
CATGLRTSAGEQFF
>TRBJ1-2|TRBD1|TRBV2|once
TGTGCCAGCAGGGCGGTAAGGGGGCACGGCTACACCTTC
CASRAVRGHGYTF
>TRBJ2-4|TRBD1|TRBV2|NA
TGTGCCAGCAGTGTGACAGGGGTGAAAAACATTCAGTACTTC
CASSVTGVKNIQYF
>TRBJ2-1|NA|TRBV7-9|NA
TGTGCCAGCAGTCGAAACAGCTACAATGAGCAGTTCTTC
CASSRNSYNEQFF
>TRBJ2-1|TRBD2|TRBV7-9|NA
TGTGCCAGCGCGGCGGGGGGTTACAATGAGCAGTTCTTC
CASAAGGYNEQFF
>TRBJ2-2|NA|TRBV7-3|NA
TGTGCCAGCAGCCCATCCCCTGCACTAGTAACCGGGGAGCTGTTTTTT
CASSPSPALVTGELFF
>TRBJ2-7|NA|TRBV30|NA
TGTGCCTGGAGTGTCGGACACGAGCAGTACTTC
CAWSVGHEQYF
>TRBJ1-6|TRBD1|TRBV5-6|NA
TGTGCCAGCAGCCCTAGACAGGGGGCGTCCTATAATTCACCCCTCCACTTT
CASSPRQGASYNSPLHF
>TRBJ1-1|NA|TRBV28|once
TGTGCCAGCAGGCGCAGATCGACTATGAACACTGAAGCTTTCTTT
CASRRRSTMNTEAFF
>TRBJ2-7|NA|TRBV7-2|NA
TGTGCCAGCAAGGGGCGCTACGATTCAGAGCAGTACTTC
CASKGRYDSEQYF
>TRBJ1-6|NA|TRBV4-1|NA
TGCGCCAGCAGCCAAGAGACAGTCTCGAATTCACCCCTCCACTTT
CASSQETVSNSPLHF
>TRBJ1-1|NA|TRBV5-4|NA
TGTGCCAGCAGTCCGTCCGGGCGGAACACTGAAGCTTTCTTT
CASSPSGRNTEAFF
>TRBJ2-1|NA|TRBV28|NA
TGTGCCAGCAGCACCTTCCTCAGCTCCTACAATGAGCAGTTCTTC
CASSTFLSSYNEQFF
>TRBJ2-3|NA|TRBV7-2|once
TGTGCCAGCAGCTTAGACGGCGGGGGCTCCACAGATACGCAGTATTTT
CASSLDGGGSTDTQYF
>TRBJ2-2|NA|TRBV2|NA
TGTGCCAGCAGTGCATCCCGAAACAGGGCCGGGGAGCTGTTTTTT
CASSASRNRAGELFF